The rows below give T cell receptor beta chains drawn from one sample of a study of cytomegalovirus exposure and HLA in healthy donors. The method was immunoSEQ multiplex PCR; TCRdb's version includes in-frame clones alone and lacks a portion of them. The sample shows around 170,000 clones, 70% to 80% of them seen only once. Sequencing was carried out using PBMCs. The receptors derive from a male donor in good health and CMV-seronegative. The CDR3 runs from the conserved cysteine through the conserved F or W. The D gene is left open where the match is weak. The size field is filled for only some rows; it gives once, few, many or a size class.

length: 12; size: NA; D: NA; J: TRBJ2-7; V: TRBV29-1; CDR3: CSVEGDNYEQYF; DNA: TGCAGCGTTGAAGGGGACAACTACGAGCAGTACTTC
length: 15; size: NA; D: NA; J: TRBJ1-3; V: TRBV9; CDR3: CASSATGGSGSTIYF; DNA: TGTGCCAGCAGCGCTACGGGGGGCTCTGGAAGCACCATATATTTT
length: 12; size: NA; D: NA; J: TRBJ1-1; V: TRBV6-5; CDR3: CASSYRGSEAFF; DNA: TGTGCCAGCAGTTACAGGGGCAGTGAAGCTTTCTTT
length: 15; size: NA; D: NA; J: TRBJ1-6; V: TRBV4-2; CDR3: CASSQGRGVNSPLHF; DNA: TGTGCCAGCAGCCAAGGGAGGGGCGTAAATTCACCCCTCCACTTT
length: 14; size: NA; D: TRBD2; J: TRBJ2-7; V: TRBV5-1; CDR3: CASSFTGGTYEQYF; DNA: TGCGCCAGCAGCTTTACCGGGGGGACCTACGAGCAGTACTTC
length: 14; size: once; D: NA; J: TRBJ1-2; V: TRBV6-5; CDR3: CASRSLTDLYGYTF; DNA: TGTGCCAGCAGGTCCCTGACAGATCTCTATGGCTACACCTTC
length: 15; size: NA; D: TRBD1; J: TRBJ1-6; V: TRBV9; CDR3: CASSAETGYNSPLHF; DNA: TGTGCCAGCAGCGCCGAGACAGGGTATAATTCACCCCTCCACTTT
length: 15; size: NA; D: TRBD1; J: TRBJ2-7; V: TRBV28; CDR3: CASSRPGQGLNEQYF; DNA: TGTGCCAGCAGTCGACCGGGACAGGGATTAAACGAGCAGTACTTC
length: 13; size: NA; D: TRBD1; J: TRBJ1-2; V: TRBV10-3; CDR3: CAISDMDRGVYTF; DNA: TGTGCCATCAGTGACATGGACAGGGGTGTCTACACCTTC
length: 14; size: NA; D: TRBD2; J: TRBJ2-4; V: TRBV29-1; CDR3: CSAGLAGGPNIQYF; DNA: TGCAGCGCAGGACTAGCGGGAGGGCCGAACATTCAGTACTTC
length: 18; size: NA; D: TRBD2; J: TRBJ2-2; V: TRBV7-3; CDR3: CASSLNPTSGGQHRELFF; DNA: TGTGCCAGCAGCTTAAACCCGACTAGCGGGGGACAACACCGGGAGCTGTTTTTT
length: 15; size: NA; D: NA; J: TRBJ1-2; V: TRBV5-1; CDR3: CASSLEVSSNYGYTF; DNA: TGCGCCAGCAGCTTGGAAGTCAGTTCGAACTATGGCTACACCTTC
length: 16; size: NA; D: NA; J: TRBJ2-2; V: TRBV5-1; CDR3: CASSPGQTRNTGELFF; DNA: TGCGCCAGCAGCCCGGGACAAACGCGAAACACCGGGGAGCTGTTTTTT
length: 15; size: once; D: NA; J: TRBJ2-1; V: TRBV13; CDR3: CASSLGGSSYNEQFF; DNA: TGTGCCAGCAGCCTAGGAGGGAGCTCCTACAATGAGCAGTTCTTC
length: 15; size: NA; D: TRBD1; J: TRBJ2-7; V: TRBV6-1; CDR3: CASSATTGIFYEQYF; DNA: TGTGCCAGCAGCGCAACGACAGGGATATTCTACGAGCAGTACTTC
length: 15; size: NA; D: TRBD2; J: TRBJ2-2; V: TRBV7-9; CDR3: CASSPLAGVTGELFF; DNA: TGTGCCAGCAGCCCACTAGCGGGAGTCACCGGGGAGCTGTTTTTT
length: 16; size: NA; D: TRBD2; J: TRBJ2-7; V: TRBV5-1; CDR3: CASSQSLAGSSYEQYF; DNA: TGCGCCAGCAGCCAATCACTAGCGGGGAGCTCCTACGAGCAGTACTTC
length: 15; size: NA; D: TRBD1; J: TRBJ2-2; V: TRBV7-3; CDR3: CASSPGQGYTGELFF; DNA: TGTGCCAGCAGTCCGGGACAGGGGTACACCGGGGAGCTGTTTTTT
length: 15; size: few; D: TRBD1; J: TRBJ2-7; V: TRBV6-1; CDR3: CASSEGDRGSYEQYF; DNA: TGTGCCAGCAGTGAAGGGGACAGGGGGTCCTACGAGCAGTACTTC
length: 12; size: NA; D: NA; J: TRBJ2-5; V: TRBV7-2; CDR3: CASSSPGREQYF; DNA: TGTGCCAGCAGCTCCCCCGGAAGGGAGCAGTACTTC
length: 12; size: NA; D: TRBD1; J: TRBJ1-1; V: TRBV6-5; CDR3: CATSGGGTEAFF; DNA: TGTGCCACCTCAGGGGGCGGCACTGAAGCTTTCTTT
length: 19; size: NA; D: NA; J: TRBJ2-1; V: TRBV18; CDR3: CASSPRPQGTGYSYNEQFF; DNA: TGTGCCAGCTCACCAAGACCTCAGGGGACGGGATACTCCTACAATGAGCAGTTCTTC
length: 10; size: NA; D: NA; J: TRBJ1-1; V: TRBV2; CDR3: CAREGGQAFF; DNA: TGTGCCAGAGAGGGGGGGCAAGCTTTCTTT
length: 16; size: NA; D: NA; J: TRBJ1-5; V: TRBV15; CDR3: CATSRDLQATGQPQHF; DNA: TGTGCCACCAGCAGAGACTTACAGGCGACCGGGCAGCCCCAGCATTTT
length: 14; size: NA; D: TRBD2; J: TRBJ2-7; V: TRBV6-5; CDR3: CASARTSETYEQYF; DNA: TGTGCCAGCGCTAGGACTAGCGAGACCTACGAGCAGTACTTC
length: 14; size: NA; D: TRBD1; J: TRBJ1-2; V: TRBV7-2; CDR3: CASSLGTGSYGYTF; DNA: TGTGCCAGCAGCCTAGGGACAGGATCCTATGGCTACACCTTC
length: 13; size: NA; D: NA; J: TRBJ2-7; V: TRBV6-5; CDR3: CASRSGFQRRQYF; DNA: TGTGCCAGCAGGTCAGGGTTCCAACGGCGGCAGTACTTC
length: 13; size: NA; D: NA; J: TRBJ2-7; V: TRBV27; CDR3: CASALTVTYEQYF; DNA: TGTGCCAGCGCCTTGACTGTTACCTACGAGCAGTACTTC
length: 16; size: NA; D: TRBD2; J: TRBJ2-3; V: TRBV28; CDR3: CASSFPLAGDTDTQYF; DNA: TGTGCCAGCAGTTTCCCCCTAGCGGGAGACACAGATACGCAGTATTTT
length: 12; size: few; D: NA; J: TRBJ1-2; V: TRBV5-5; CDR3: CASSEILYRYTF; DNA: TGTGCCAGCAGCGAGATTCTGTATCGCTACACCTTC
length: 12; size: NA; D: TRBD2; J: TRBJ2-1; V: TRBV2; CDR3: CASTEELAGVFF; DNA: TGTGCCAGCACCGAGGAACTAGCGGGAGTGTTCTTC
length: 15; size: NA; D: NA; J: TRBJ2-3; V: TRBV7-9; CDR3: CASSLGAGITDTQYF; DNA: TGTGCCAGCAGCTTAGGGGCAGGAATCACAGATACGCAGTATTTT
length: 13; size: few; D: NA; J: TRBJ1-1; V: TRBV2; CDR3: CASRKSRDTEAFF; DNA: TGTGCCAGCAGGAAATCCAGGGACACTGAAGCTTTCTTT
length: 15; size: NA; D: NA; J: TRBJ2-7; V: TRBV5-1; CDR3: CASSFPGTRAREQYF; DNA: TGCGCCAGCAGCTTCCCCGGGACAAGGGCGCGGGAGCAGTACTTC
length: 16; size: NA; D: TRBD1; J: TRBJ2-1; V: TRBV7-2; CDR3: CASSGQPGQAHNEQFF; DNA: TGTGCCAGCAGCGGGCAACCGGGACAGGCCCACAATGAGCAGTTCTTC
length: 12; size: NA; D: TRBD2; J: TRBJ2-5; V: TRBV29-1; CDR3: CSVGGGQETQYF; DNA: TGCAGCGTTGGCGGGGGGCAAGAGACCCAGTACTTC
length: 13; size: NA; D: NA; J: TRBJ1-5; V: TRBV19; CDR3: CASSIIENQPQHF; DNA: TGTGCCAGTAGTATAATAGAGAATCAGCCCCAGCATTTT
length: 12; size: NA; D: NA; J: TRBJ2-3; V: TRBV5-6; CDR3: CASSLSGDTQYF; DNA: TGTGCCAGCAGCCTATCGGGGGATACGCAGTATTTT
length: 14; size: few; D: NA; J: TRBJ2-4; V: TRBV7-3; CDR3: CASSPRTRSWGQYF; DNA: TGTGCCAGCAGCCCGCGGACACGGTCATGGGGTCAGTACTTC
length: 14; size: few; D: NA; J: TRBJ1-6; V: TRBV4-3; CDR3: CASSPSSYNSPLHF; DNA: TGCGCCAGCAGCCCGAGCTCCTATAATTCACCCCTCCACTTT
length: 17; size: NA; D: NA; J: TRBJ2-1; V: TRBV4-1; CDR3: CASSPSNRGASYNEQFF; DNA: TGCGCCAGCAGCCCATCCAACCGGGGGGCCTCCTACAATGAGCAGTTCTTC
length: 19; size: NA; D: NA; J: TRBJ2-6; V: TRBV11-2; CDR3: CASSLVGVSRRSGANVLTF; DNA: TGTGCCAGCAGCTTAGTTGGCGTGAGTAGGAGGTCTGGGGCCAACGTCCTGACTTTC
length: 14; size: NA; D: TRBD1; J: TRBJ1-5; V: TRBV19; CDR3: CASRRTGGNQPQHF; DNA: TGTGCCAGTAGGAGGACAGGGGGCAATCAGCCCCAGCATTTT
length: 12; size: NA; D: TRBD1; J: TRBJ2-1; V: TRBV29-1; CDR3: CSVLTGAGEQFF; DNA: TGCAGCGTTCTGACAGGGGCGGGTGAGCAGTTCTTC